This T cell receptor beta chain was captured in a study of read filtering for tumor transcriptome and immune sequencing. As for the study in general: Patients were 16 to 20 male and some 15 female, mean age 65.9 years, range 47 to 80. Whole-transcriptome libraries were prepared after DNase treatment.

This clonotype was detected ten times or more. Its matching antigen is unknown. Study findings and constraints: Sorted CD138-negative bone marrow cells were not purified T cells.

CDR1 DFQATT and CDR2 SNEGSKA come from the germline V gene (reference sequence). The CDR3 is 12 amino acids. V was clipped by 4 bases and J by 4 bases, with 8 bases between them. Molecular barcoded adaptors covering alpha/delta and beta/gamma chains were used on about 390 ng RNA. TCRdb fed the reads into MiXCR, producing one record per CDR3 protein. Here the sample spans over 35,000 distinct CDR3 sequences, approximately 12% being singletons. The receptor comes from a donor aged 40 or over with multiple myeloma. Sequencing was carried out using a population of CD138-negative cells sorted from bone marrow. The V gene is TRBV20-1, the J gene TRBJ2-1, with D hard to call. CDR3 coding DNA: TGCAGTGCTATAAGGTCGTACAATGAGCAGTTCTTC. It translates to CSAIRSYNEQFF.